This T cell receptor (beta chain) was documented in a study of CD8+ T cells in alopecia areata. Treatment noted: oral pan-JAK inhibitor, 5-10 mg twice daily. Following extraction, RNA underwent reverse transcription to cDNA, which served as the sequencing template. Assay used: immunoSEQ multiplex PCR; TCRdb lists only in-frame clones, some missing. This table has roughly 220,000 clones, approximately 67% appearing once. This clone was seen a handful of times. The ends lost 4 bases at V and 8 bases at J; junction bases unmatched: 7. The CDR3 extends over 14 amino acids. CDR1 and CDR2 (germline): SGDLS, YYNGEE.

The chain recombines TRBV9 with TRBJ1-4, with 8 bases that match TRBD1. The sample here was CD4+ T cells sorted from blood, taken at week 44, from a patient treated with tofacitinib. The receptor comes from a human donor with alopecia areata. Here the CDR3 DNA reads TGTGCCAGCAGCACGAGGACAGGGAGCGAAAAACTGTTTTTT. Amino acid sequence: CASSTRTGSEKLFF.